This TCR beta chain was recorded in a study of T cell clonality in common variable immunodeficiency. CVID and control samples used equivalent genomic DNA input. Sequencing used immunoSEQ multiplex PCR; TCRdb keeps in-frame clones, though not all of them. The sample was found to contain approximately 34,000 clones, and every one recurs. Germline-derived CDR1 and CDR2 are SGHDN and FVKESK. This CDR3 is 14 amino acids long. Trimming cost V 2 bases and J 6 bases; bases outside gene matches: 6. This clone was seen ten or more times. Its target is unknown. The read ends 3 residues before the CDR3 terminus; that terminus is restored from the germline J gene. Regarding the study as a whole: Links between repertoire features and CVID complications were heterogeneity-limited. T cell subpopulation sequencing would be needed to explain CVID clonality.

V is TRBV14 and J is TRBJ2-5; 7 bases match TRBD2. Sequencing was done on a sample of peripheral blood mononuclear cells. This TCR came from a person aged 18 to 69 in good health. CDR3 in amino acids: CASSQSQGGKTQYF. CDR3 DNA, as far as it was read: TGTGCCAGCAGCCAAAGTCAGGGAGGGAAGACC.